This TCR beta chain was recovered during a study of OX40 agonist ivuxolimab in advanced cancers. At the level of the study: The mean age was 60 years, ranging from roughly 23 to 80, with less than 90% of participants male.

In regard to this clone: Its target is not known.

The data were produced by immunoSEQ multiplex PCR, yet TCRdb's version contains in-frame clones alone and is incomplete. The data show 90,000 to 120,000 clones, around 90% seen once. Patients were excluded for autoimmune disease history or systemic immunosuppression. General study findings and limits: The study found that CD8+ T cells averaged more expanded clones than CD4+. In the 0.1 to 3.0 mg/kg range, CD4+ and CD8+ blood T cells had expanded clonally by week 6.

This CDR3 contains 15 residues. Germline V gives CDR1 SNHLY, CDR2 FYNNEI. The ends lost 6 bases at V and 1 base at J; junction bases unmatched: 7. V gene TRBV2 combines with J gene TRBJ1-1; 8 bases line up with TRBD1. The clonotype was recovered from an adult with an advanced solid tumor such as melanoma, head and neck, liver or kidney cancer. Sequenced material: CD4+ or CD8+ T cells sorted from blood, taken in a trial of the OX40 agonist ivuxolimab. CDR3 coding DNA: TGTGCCAGCAGAACCGGACAGGGAGAGAACACTGAAGCTTTCTTT. Its protein product is CASRTGQGENTEAFF.